The 17 T cell receptor beta chains below all came from one sample that was sequenced in a study of shared clonotypes between healthy human individuals. Clones were read by immunoSEQ multiplex PCR, and TCRdb kept only the in-frame ones, dropping some. The sample consists of about 1.1 million clones, 77% of them appearing once. The sequencing input was memory CD4+ T cells from PBMCs. The subset was: CD45RA-negative fraction. These receptors all come from a man between 18 and 29 years old in good health. Some clones in this sample may be carry-over from other donors' samples.

The V call is TRBV27, the J call TRBJ1-4; D may be TRBD1 (5 bases). The ends were cut back, 3 bases at V and 8 bases at J, with 10 bases in the middle. CDR3 size: 13 residues. CDR1 MNHEY and CDR2 SMNVEV come from the germline V gene (reference sequence). CDR3 loop: CASSLRGKEKLFF. The CDR3 coding sequence is TGTGCCAGCAGTTTGAGGGGCAAAGAAAAACTGTTTTTT.

V gene TRBV4-1 combines with J gene TRBJ1-5; D gene ambiguous. The CDR3 is 18 residues long. V was pared by 1 base and J by 0 bases, with 16 bases between. Looked up from germline, CDR1 is MGHRA and CDR2 is YSYEKL. The CDR3 reads CASSQGGRAGLSNQPQHF. The CDR3 nucleotides read TGCGCCAGCAGCCAAGGGGGTAGGGCTGGCCTTAGCAATCAGCCCCAGCATTTT.

The CDR3 region is CASSLHLPNTGELFF. The CDR3 bases are TGCGCCAGCAGCTTGCATTTACCGAACACCGGGGAGCTGTTTTTT. The V and J genes are TRBV5-1 and TRBJ2-2; no definite D call. Trimming cost V 1 base and J 0 bases, with 7 bases left between them. CDR1 and CDR2 from the germline V gene are SGHRS and YFSETQ. The CDR3 length is 15 residues.

This clone appeared a few times. This chain connects TRBV2 to TRBJ2-5, with TRBD2 matching over 7 bases. V shed 7 bases and J 7 bases; nucleotides not matched to a gene: 15. The CDR3 has 15 amino acids. Germline-derived CDR1 and CDR2 are SNHLY and FYNNEI. The CDR3 reads CASKYGSGRIATQYF. In DNA, the CDR3 is TGTGCCAGCAAATACGGGTCCGGGAGGATCGCGACCCAGTACTTC. Supplemented by reference TRBV2 and TRBJ2-5, the full variable domain reads EPEVTQTPSHQVTQMGQEVILRCVPISNHLYFYWYRQILGQKVEFLVSFYNNEISEKSEIFDDQFSVERPDGSNFTLKIRSTKLEDSAMYFCASKYGSGRIATQYFGPGTRLLVL.

The V gene is TRBV5-4, the J gene TRBJ2-5, with 9 bases aligning to TRBD2. This CDR3 spans 16 amino acids. The J segment lost 5 bases and the V segment lost 0 bases, leaving 8 bases of the junction unmatched. CDR1 and CDR2 from the germline V gene are SGHNT and YYREEE (reference sequence). The CDR3 region has the DNA TGTGCCAGCAGCTTGGGCGGTCTTGCGGGAGGGGAGACCCAGTACTTC. It specifies CASSLGGLAGGETQYF.

The V and J genes are TRBV7-8 and TRBJ1-3; D gene unclear. V lost 5 bases to trimming and J lost 3 bases, with 26 bases between them. Per the germline V gene, CDR1 is SGHVS and CDR2 is FQNEAQ. This CDR3 has 19 residues. This chain's CDR3 is CASSPTAEVLSYRGNTIYF. The DNA of the CDR3 is TGTGCCAGCAGCCCTACTGCCGAGGTTTTGAGCTATCGTGGAAACACCATATATTTT.

The chain recombines TRBV28 with TRBJ2-7, with D possibly matching TRBD1 (5 bases). V lost 3 bases to trimming and J lost 1 base, with 10 bases between them. The CDR3 runs 14 residues. CDR1 is MDHEN and CDR2 is SYDVKM in the germline V gene. The CDR3 protein is CASSFLGASYEQYF. In DNA, the CDR3 is TGTGCCAGCAGTTTTCTAGGGGCTTCCTACGAGCAGTACTTC.

The chain employs TRBV4-1 and TRBJ2-3, with 11 positions matching TRBD2. The V segment lost 0 bases and the J segment 7 bases; nucleotides outside the gene matches: 12. CDR1 is MGHRA and CDR2 is YSYEKL in the germline V gene. The CDR3 sequence is 18 residues long. The CDR3, as DNA: TGCGCCAGCAGCCAAGATCCCGGGACTAGCGGAAGGAGAAATACGCAGTATTTT. As protein: CASSQDPGTSGRRNTQYF.

With respect to this clone: The sample holds other DNA sequences that translate to the same CDR3. The chain links TRBV5-1 to TRBJ2-1; 12 bases match TRBD2. This CDR3 comprises 15 residues. Germline V gives CDR1 SGHRS, CDR2 YFSETQ. V gave up 0 bases and J gave up 6 bases; unmatched junction bases: 1. The CDR3 sequence is CASSLELAGGNEQFF. Written as DNA, the CDR3 is TGCGCCAGCAGCTTGGAACTAGCGGGAGGCAATGAGCAGTTCTTC.

The chain couples TRBV9 to TRBJ2-3, with no clear D. Trimming stripped 0 bases from V and 6 bases from J, with 8 bases between. There are 13 residues in the CDR3. Germline CDR1 SGDLS, CDR2 YYNGEE. CDR3 region: CASSVVVGDTQYF. The CDR3 DNA sequence: TGTGCCAGCAGCGTAGTAGTGGGGGATACGCAGTATTTT. Using reference TRBV9 and TRBJ2-3 for the parts outside the CDR3, the full variable domain is DSGVTQTPKHLITATGQRVTLRCSPRSGDLSVYWYQQSLDQGLQFLIQYYNGEERAKGNILERFSAQQFPDLHSELNLSSLELGDSALYFCASSVVVGDTQYFGPGTRLTVL.

The chain joins TRBV13 to TRBJ2-2; D gene uncertain. In germline, CDR1 is PRHDT, CDR2 FYEKMQ (reference sequence). Trimming shortened V by 8 bases and J by 1 base, and 11 bases separated the two germline ends. The CDR3 has 14 residues. The CDR3 loop reads CASWIYGNTGELFF. As DNA, the CDR3 is TGTGCCAGCTGGATTTATGGGAACACCGGGGAGCTGTTTTTT.

There are a few counts of this clone. The chain has TRBV13 and TRBJ2-1; TRBD2 matches at 8 bases. This CDR3 has 15 amino acids. J lost 1 base, V lost 5 bases, and 4 bases had no gene match. The germline V gene encodes CDR1 PRHDT and CDR2 FYEKMQ (reference sequence). CDR3 bases: TGTGCCAGCAGCGTCACTAGCGGTTCCTACAATGAGCAGTTCTTC. Its translation: CASSVTSGSYNEQFF.

V gene TRBV10-3 combines with J gene TRBJ2-7, with 9 bases identical to TRBD1. CDR1 is ENHRY, CDR2 SYGVKD, per germline. This CDR3 spans 12 amino acids. V lost 7 bases, J lost 4 bases, and 2 bases stayed unmatched. The CDR3, as DNA: TGTGCCATCAAGGACAGGGGTTACGAGCAGTACTTC. Its protein product is CAIKDRGYEQYF.

Here the CDR3 reads CASSIRAGVYEQYF. The CDR3 bases are TGTGCCAGCAGTATAAGGGCGGGAGTTTACGAGCAGTACTTC. The chain has TRBV6-6 and TRBJ2-7; TRBD2 matches at 7 bases. The CDR3 runs to 14 residues. Germline V gene data show CDR1 as MNHNY and CDR2 as SVGAGI (reference sequence). Germline trimming cut 5 bases from V and 4 bases from J; bases unmatched to any gene: 8.

The genes are TRBV2 and TRBJ1-3, with 8 bases matching TRBD1. This CDR3 contains 13 residues. V dropped 9 bases and J dropped 8; count of bases not matched to a gene: 9. The germline CDR1 and CDR2 sequences are SNHLY and FYNNEI. The CDR3 sequence: CARVPGRGHTIYF. CDR3 sequence (DNA): TGTGCCAGAGTTCCCGGCAGGGGGCACACCATATATTTT.

V gene TRBV5-1 combines with J gene TRBJ2-3; no clear D. The CDR3 consists of 13 residues. The V and J ends lost 4 bases and 2 bases respectively, with 8 bases between them. Germline-derived CDR1 and CDR2 are SGHRS and YFSETQ. The CDR3 nucleotides are TGCGCCAGCAGCCCCCGCCCCACAGATACGCAGTATTTT. Protein sequence: CASSPRPTDTQYF. Full variable domain (rest looked up from reference TRBV5-1 and TRBJ2-3): KAGVTQTPRYLIKTRGQQVTLSCSPISGHRSVSWYQQTPGQGLQFLFEYFSETQRNKGNFPGRFSGRQFSNSRSEMNVSTLELGDSALYLCASSPRPTDTQYFGPGTRLTVL.

The chain links TRBV6-6 to TRBJ1-3, with a weak D call TRBD1 (5 bases). Germline CDR1 is MNHNY and CDR2 is SVGAGI (reference sequence). CDR3 length equals 13 residues. V gave up 7 bases and J gave up 1 base, with 8 bases separating them. This CDR3 is CASNPGSGNTIYF. The CDR3 DNA reads TGTGCCAGCAACCCAGGGTCTGGAAACACCATATATTTT.